This is a list of T cell receptor beta chains from one sample in a study of cytotoxic CD8 clonotypes in ibrutinib-treated CLL. The method was immunoSEQ multiplex PCR; TCRdb's version includes in-frame clones alone and lacks a portion of them. This sample has 300,000 or so clones, with roughly 70% found just once. This material consisted of PBMCs, taken after 36 months of ibrutinib treatment. These receptors originate from a human donor with chronic lymphocytic leukemia. Each CDR3 is given with its conserved first and last residue. The D gene is left open where the match is weak. Size values are once, few and many counts, or a class for expanded clones, and some rows have none.

CDR3	DNA	J	size	V	D
CSVGGKVNEQYF	TGCAGCGTTGGGGGTAAGGTAAACGAGCAGTACTTC	TRBJ2-7	-	TRBV29-1	-
CASSQGEGDEQYF	TGTGCCAGCAGCCAAGGGGAGGGCGACGAGCAGTACTTC	TRBJ2-7	-	TRBV4-2	TRBD2
CASSSNLYEQYF	TGTGCCAGCAGCTCAAACCTTTACGAGCAGTACTTC	TRBJ2-7	-	TRBV7-2	-
CASSRRHLQGNTGELFF	TGTGCCAGCAGCCGCCGCCATTTACAGGGAAACACCGGGGAGCTGTTTTTT	TRBJ2-2	-	TRBV14	-
CASSRQGLRNQPQHF	TGTGCCAGTAGTCGACAAGGGCTTAGAAATCAGCCCCAGCATTTT	TRBJ1-5	-	TRBV2	-
CASSPPTGRETQYF	TGTGCCAGCTCACCTCCGACGGGTCGAGAGACCCAGTACTTC	TRBJ2-5	-	TRBV18	-
CASSLVTGSYTDTQYF	TGTGCCAGCAGCTTAGTTACCGGGTCCTACACAGATACGCAGTATTTT	TRBJ2-3	-	TRBV13	-
CASSFQRGTGELFF	TGTGCCAGCAGCTTTCAACGGGGCACCGGGGAGCTGTTTTTT	TRBJ2-2	-	TRBV7-7	-
CAINPLRTGGEDTQYF	TGTGCCATCAATCCTCTCCGGACAGGGGGGGAAGATACGCAGTATTTT	TRBJ2-3	once	TRBV10-3	TRBD1
CASSQRTGRPGEQYF	TGTGCCAGCAGCCAACGGACAGGGCGGCCGGGCGAGCAGTACTTC	TRBJ2-7	few	TRBV14	TRBD1
CATSREAGREKLFF	TGTGCCACCAGCAGAGAGGCAGGGAGGGAAAAACTGTTTTTT	TRBJ1-4	few	TRBV15	-
CASSVDGGAAYNEQFF	TGTGCCAGCAGCGTAGACGGGGGGGCCGCCTACAATGAGCAGTTCTTC	TRBJ2-1	-	TRBV9	TRBD2
CASSFPPRTDTQYF	TGTGCCAGCAGCTTCCCACCGCGCACAGATACGCAGTATTTT	TRBJ2-3	-	TRBV13	-
CASRPTGVRGYTF	TGCGCCAGCAGGCCGACAGGGGTGCGTGGCTACACCTTC	TRBJ1-2	-	TRBV5-1	TRBD1
CASSGPGAEAFF	TGCGCCAGCAGTGGACCAGGGGCTGAAGCTTTCTTT	TRBJ1-1	-	TRBV10-2	-
CASRPAGKPNYGYTF	TGTGCCAGCAGGCCCGCAGGGAAACCTAACTATGGCTACACCTTC	TRBJ1-2	few	TRBV2	-
CAISAIHTGGNYGYTF	TGTGCCATCAGTGCGATTCACACAGGGGGCAACTATGGCTACACCTTC	TRBJ1-2	-	TRBV10-3	TRBD1
CASRISGYEQYF	TGTGCCAGCAGGATTAGCGGCTACGAGCAGTACTTC	TRBJ2-7	-	TRBV10-3	-
CSPLDSPSGGYEQYF	TGCAGCCCCCTTGACAGCCCGAGTGGAGGCTACGAGCAGTACTTC	TRBJ2-7	few	TRBV29-1	-
CASSPYTVGGHEQYF	TGTGCCAGCAGCCCCTATACGGTTGGCGGACACGAGCAGTACTTC	TRBJ2-7	-	TRBV7-7	-
CASTRSPGGSSSYNEQFF	TGTGCCAGCACCAGAAGCCCCGGCGGGTCCAGCTCCTACAATGAGCAGTTCTTC	TRBJ2-1	-	TRBV2	-
CASSPTGGLHEQYF	TGTGCCAGCAGTCCAACAGGGGGCCTCCACGAGCAGTACTTC	TRBJ2-7	-	TRBV9	TRBD1
CASSPPRGDAYNEQFF	TGCGCCAGCAGCCCCCCAAGGGGGGACGCCTACAATGAGCAGTTCTTC	TRBJ2-1	-	TRBV4-1	-
CASSLDPAYGTDTQYF	TGTGCCAGCAGCTTAGATCCAGCCTATGGCACAGATACGCAGTATTTT	TRBJ2-3	few	TRBV11-2	-
CASSLAGLVPKNPESPYEQYF	TGCGCCAGCAGCTTGGCCGGCCTAGTACCAAAGAACCCCGAGAGTCCCTACGAGCAGTACTTC	TRBJ2-7	-	TRBV5-1	-
CASSIRDRPAYEQYF	TGTGCCAGTAGTATTAGGGACAGGCCAGCCTACGAGCAGTACTTC	TRBJ2-7	-	TRBV19	TRBD1
CASSESEGTYGYTF	TGTGCCAGCAGTGAATCTGAGGGGACCTATGGCTACACCTTC	TRBJ1-2	-	TRBV2	-
CASSPYRGGGETQYF	TGCGCCAGCAGCCCCTACAGGGGAGGGGGGGAGACCCAGTACTTC	TRBJ2-5	-	TRBV4-1	-
CASSFGTSSYNEQFF	TGTGCCAGCAGTTTTGGGACGAGCTCCTACAATGAGCAGTTCTTC	TRBJ2-1	-	TRBV28	-